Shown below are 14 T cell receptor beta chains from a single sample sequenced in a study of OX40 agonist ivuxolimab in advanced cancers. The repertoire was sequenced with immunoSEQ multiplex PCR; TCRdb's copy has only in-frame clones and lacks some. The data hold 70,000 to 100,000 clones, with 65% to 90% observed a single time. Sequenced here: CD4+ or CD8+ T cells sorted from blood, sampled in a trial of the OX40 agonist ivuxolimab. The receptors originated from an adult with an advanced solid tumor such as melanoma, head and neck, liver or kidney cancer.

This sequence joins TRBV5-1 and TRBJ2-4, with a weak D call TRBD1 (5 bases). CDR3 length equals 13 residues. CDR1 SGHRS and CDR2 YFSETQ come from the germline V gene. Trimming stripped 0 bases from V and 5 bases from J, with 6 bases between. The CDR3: CASSLEGENIQYF. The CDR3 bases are TGCGCCAGCAGCTTGGAAGGGGAAAACATTCAGTACTTC. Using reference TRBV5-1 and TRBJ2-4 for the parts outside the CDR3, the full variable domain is KAGVTQTPRYLIKTRGQQVTLSCSPISGHRSVSWYQQTPGQGLQFLFEYFSETQRNKGNFPGRFSGRQFSNSRSEMNVSTLELGDSALYLCASSLEGENIQYFGAGTRLSVL.

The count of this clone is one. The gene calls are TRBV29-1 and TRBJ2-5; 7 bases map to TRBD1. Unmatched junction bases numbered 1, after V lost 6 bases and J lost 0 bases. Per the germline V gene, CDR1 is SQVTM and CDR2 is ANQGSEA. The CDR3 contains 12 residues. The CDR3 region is CSVQGDQETQYF. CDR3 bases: TGCAGCGTCCAGGGGGACCAAGAGACCCAGTACTTC.

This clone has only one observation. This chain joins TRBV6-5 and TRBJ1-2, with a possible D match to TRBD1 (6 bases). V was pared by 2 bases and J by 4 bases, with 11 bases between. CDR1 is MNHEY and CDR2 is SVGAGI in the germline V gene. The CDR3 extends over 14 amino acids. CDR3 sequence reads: CASSYRGALYGYTF. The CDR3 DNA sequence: TGTGCCAGCAGTTACAGGGGGGCTCTCTATGGCTACACCTTC.

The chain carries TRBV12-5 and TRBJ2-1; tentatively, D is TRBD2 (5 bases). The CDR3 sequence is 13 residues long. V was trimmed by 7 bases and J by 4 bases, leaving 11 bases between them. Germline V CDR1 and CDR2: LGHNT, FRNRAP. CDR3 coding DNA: TGTGCTAGTGCGCTCGGCGGGTACAATGAGCAGTTCTTC. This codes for CASALGGYNEQFF.

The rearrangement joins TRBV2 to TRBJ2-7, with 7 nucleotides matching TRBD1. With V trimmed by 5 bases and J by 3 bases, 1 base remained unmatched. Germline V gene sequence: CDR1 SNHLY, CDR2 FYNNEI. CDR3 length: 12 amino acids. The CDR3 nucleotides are TGTGCCAGCAGTCGGGACAGCTACGAGCAGTACTTC. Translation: CASSRDSYEQYF.

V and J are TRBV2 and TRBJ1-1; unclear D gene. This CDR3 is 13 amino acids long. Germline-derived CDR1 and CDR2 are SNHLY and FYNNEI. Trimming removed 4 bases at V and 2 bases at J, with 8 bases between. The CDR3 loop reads CASSAQTNTEAFF. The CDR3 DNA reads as TGTGCCAGCAGTGCACAAACCAACACTGAAGCTTTCTTT. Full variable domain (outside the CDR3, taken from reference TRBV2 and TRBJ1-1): EPEVTQTPSHQVTQMGQEVILRCVPISNHLYFYWYRQILGQKVEFLVSFYNNEISEKSEIFDDQFSVERPDGSNFTLKIRSTKLEDSAMYFCASSAQTNTEAFFGQGTRLTVV.

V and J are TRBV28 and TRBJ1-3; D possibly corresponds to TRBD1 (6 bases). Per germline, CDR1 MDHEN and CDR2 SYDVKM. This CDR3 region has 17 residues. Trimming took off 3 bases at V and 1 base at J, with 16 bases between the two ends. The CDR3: CASSFLQDRKSGNTIYF. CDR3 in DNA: TGTGCCAGCAGTTTTCTACAGGACAGAAAATCTGGAAACACCATATATTTT.

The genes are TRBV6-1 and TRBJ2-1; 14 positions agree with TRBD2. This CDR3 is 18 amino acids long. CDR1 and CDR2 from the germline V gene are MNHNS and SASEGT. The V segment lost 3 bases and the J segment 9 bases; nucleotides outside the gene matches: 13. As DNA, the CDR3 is TGTGCCAGCAGTGATTGGATGCCGGGACTAGCGGGAGTAGGTGAGCAGTTCTTC. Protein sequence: CASSDWMPGLAGVGEQFF.

The CDR3 nucleotides read TGTGCCAGCGGGGGCCTACAGGGGGCTTCGGGCTACACCTTC. Encoded protein: CASGGLQGASGYTF. The J gene is TRBJ1-2, the V gene TRBV27, with 9 bases identical to TRBD1. The CDR3 is 14 residues long. CDR1 and CDR2 from the germline V gene are MNHEY and SMNVEV (reference sequence). V was pared by 8 bases and J by 8 bases, with 12 bases of the junction left unmatched.

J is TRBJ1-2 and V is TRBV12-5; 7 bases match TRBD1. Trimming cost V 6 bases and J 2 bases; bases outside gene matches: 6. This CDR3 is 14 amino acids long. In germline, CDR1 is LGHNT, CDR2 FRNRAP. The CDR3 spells CASGKTGTNYGYTF. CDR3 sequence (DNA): TGTGCTAGTGGCAAGACAGGGACGAACTATGGCTACACCTTC. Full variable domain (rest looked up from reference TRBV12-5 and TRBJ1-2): DARVTQTPRHKVTEMGQEVTMRCQPILGHNTVFWYRQTMMQGLELLAYFRNRAPLDDSGMPKDRFSAEMPDATLATLKIQPSEPRDSAVYFCASGKTGTNYGYTFGSGTRLTVV.

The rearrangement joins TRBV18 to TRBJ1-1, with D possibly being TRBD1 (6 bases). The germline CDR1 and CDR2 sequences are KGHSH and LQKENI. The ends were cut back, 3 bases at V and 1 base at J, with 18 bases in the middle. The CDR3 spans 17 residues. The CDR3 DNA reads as TGTGCCAGCTCACCCCGGGGAGCAGGGGCAACGAACACTGAAGCTTTCTTT. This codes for CASSPRGAGATNTEAFF.

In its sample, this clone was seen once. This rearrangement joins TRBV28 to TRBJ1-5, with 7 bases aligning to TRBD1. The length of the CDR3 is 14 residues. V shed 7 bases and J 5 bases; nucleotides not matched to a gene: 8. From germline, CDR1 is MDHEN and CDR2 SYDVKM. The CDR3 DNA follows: TGTGCCAGCACACAAGGGGGCTGGGATCAGCCCCAGCATTTT. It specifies CASTQGGWDQPQHF.

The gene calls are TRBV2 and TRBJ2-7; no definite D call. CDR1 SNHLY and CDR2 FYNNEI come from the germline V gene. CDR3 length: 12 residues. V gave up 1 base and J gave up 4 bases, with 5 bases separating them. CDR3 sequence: CASSEGRYEQYF. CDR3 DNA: TGTGCCAGCAGTGAAGGGCGATACGAGCAGTACTTC. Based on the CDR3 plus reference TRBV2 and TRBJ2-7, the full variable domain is EPEVTQTPSHQVTQMGQEVILRCVPISNHLYFYWYRQILGQKVEFLVSFYNNEISEKSEIFDDQFSVERPDGSNFTLKIRSTKLEDSAMYFCASSEGRYEQYFGPGTRLTVT.

CDR3 DNA: TGCGCCAGCAGCAACCATCTCGGGGGGCTGCAGTACTTC. Its protein is CASSNHLGGLQYF. This chain uses TRBV5-1 with TRBJ2-7; a weak D match, TRBD2 (7 bases). The CDR3 totals 13 residues. V lost 4 bases, J lost 9 bases, and 17 bases lay in between. Germline CDR1 reads SGHRS; CDR2 reads YFSETQ.